These 7 T cell receptor beta chains were all obtained from the same sample, sequenced in a study of blood T cell repertoires in COVID-19. Sequencing used immunoSEQ multiplex PCR; TCRdb keeps in-frame clones, though not all of them. The sample contains hundreds of thousands of clones, 85% to 90% of which appear only once. The source material was peripheral blood. Every receptor here comes from a man between 18 and 35 years old with COVID-19, enrolled during active disease.

In DNA, the CDR3 is TGTGCCAGCAGCCCCGGCCCCCTGACTAGCAGCGGGTACAATGAGCAGTTCTTC. This translates into CASSPGPLTSSGYNEQFF. V gene TRBV7-6 combines with J gene TRBJ2-1; 7 bases agree with TRBD2. Germline V gene sequence: CDR1 SGHVS, CDR2 FNYEAQ. The CDR3 runs 18 residues. J was trimmed by 4 bases and V by 5 bases; bases with no gene match: 17.

The V and J genes are TRBV3-1 (or the pseudogene TRBV3-2) and TRBJ1-1, with TRBD1 as a possible D gene (5 bases). V was cut by 6 bases and J by 5 bases, with 16 bases left in between. The CDR3 totals 14 residues. CDR1 and CDR2 (germline): LGHDT, YNNKEL (reference sequence). CDR3 DNA: TGTGCCAGCAGGGGGGGGTTCCGGGATACTGAAGCTTTCTTT. Translated, it gives CASRGGFRDTEAFF.

This rearrangement joins TRBV27 to TRBJ2-7; 10 bases are shared with TRBD1. The CDR3 has 14 residues. Germline-derived CDR1 and CDR2 are MNHEY and SMNVEV (reference sequence). V shed 5 bases, J shed 6 bases, and the junction held 7 bases outside the gene matches. CDR3 sequence reads: CASSPLGTGAEQYF. CDR3 DNA: TGTGCCAGCAGTCCGCTCGGGACAGGGGCCGAGCAGTACTTC.

This chain uses TRBV9 with TRBJ2-3, with a possible D match to TRBD1 (6 bases). V lost 1 base and J 0 bases, leaving 6 bases between the germline ends. Germline V gives CDR1 SGDLS, CDR2 YYNGEE. The CDR3 sequence is 14 residues long. This CDR3 is CASSVTGSTDTQYF. The CDR3 DNA reads TGTGCCAGCAGCGTAACAGGGAGCACAGATACGCAGTATTTT.

This rearrangement joins TRBV6-5 to TRBJ2-5; 7 positions match TRBD2. The germline V gene has CDR1 MNHEY and CDR2 SVGAGI. The length of the CDR3 is 13 residues. V lost 6 bases, J lost 5 bases, and 6 bases stayed unmatched. In DNA, the CDR3 is TGTGCCAGCAGCAATGGACTAGTGGAGACCCAGTACTTC. It yields the protein CASSNGLVETQYF.

This chain joins TRBV29-1 and TRBJ2-2; possible D gene TRBD1, 6 bases. Germline loops: CDR1 SQVTM, CDR2 ANQGSEA. The CDR3 extends over 13 amino acids. V lost 3 bases and J 2 bases, leaving 7 bases between the germline ends. This chain's CDR3 is CSVEGQNTGELFF. The DNA of the CDR3 is TGCAGCGTTGAGGGACAAAACACCGGGGAGCTGTTTTTT.

The chain combines TRBV27 with TRBJ1-5; D unclear. This CDR3 contains 13 residues. The ends were cut back, 5 bases at V and 4 bases at J, with 9 bases in the middle. Looked up from germline, CDR1 is MNHEY and CDR2 is SMNVEV (reference sequence). The DNA for the CDR3 is TGTGCCAGCAGTCAATCTAGAAATCAGCCCCAGCATTTT. Amino acid sequence: CASSQSRNQPQHF.